This TCR beta chain came from a study of blood T cell repertoires in COVID-19. Turning to the study itself: Some COVID-19 samples were acute and others convalescent; all came from the United States, Italy and Spain. In each case, the material was cDNA or gDNA derived from T cells, B-cell-depleted T cells, or PBMCs.

Per the study methods: Researchers report that nucleated cell counts were estimated from reference gene primer amplification. Using immunoSEQ multiplex PCR, the repertoire was profiled, and TCRdb retains in-frame clones only, with some absent. Clonal size and the V and J genes are those of that table, whereas D and trimming came from the DNA. The repertoire holds just under 90,000 clones, with 60% to 80% as singletons. The sample holds a few counts of this clone. This CDR3 region has 13 residues. Germline values: CDR1 GTSNPN, CDR2 SVGIG (reference sequence). Trimming left V 5 bases short and J 1 base short, with 11 bases between.

The chain joins TRBV30 to TRBJ1-2, with D unresolved. The TCR sequence derives from a woman at least 80 years old with acute or convalescent COVID-19. Sequencing was performed on peripheral blood. The CDR3 region has the DNA TGTGCCTGGGCGCGGGAACATAACTATGGCTACACCTTC. Protein: CAWAREHNYGYTF.